This T cell receptor (beta chain) was sequenced for a study of spatial heterogeneity in lung cancer. Study background: More than eight raw reads, on average, carried each unique TCR and UMI combination.

The time point: sample taken at primary tumor resection. No cells were sorted before sequencing. The whole RNA sequenced was extracted from tumor, nontumor lung or frozen PBMC. This clonotype was recorded many times. MiXCR, applied by TCRdb to the 5' RACE reads, yields one record per CDR3 protein. This table has tens of thousands of distinct CDR3 sequences, roughly 8% appearing once. The CDR3 runs to 12 residues. CDR1 and CDR2 from the germline V gene are ENHRY and SYGVKD. Deletions cut 3 bases from V and 5 bases from J, with 7 bases between. V and J are TRBV10-3 and TRBJ2-5; D is undetermined. The specimen was PBMCs, collected at surgery. The receptor was derived from a male donor with early-stage non-small cell lung cancer. Here the CDR3 reads CAISERRETQYF. The CDR3 DNA reads as TGTGCCATCAGTGAACGTAGGGAGACCCAGTACTTC.